The 15 T cell receptor beta chains listed next were all sequenced from one sample in a study of T-cell reconstitution after alpha-beta-depleted transplantation in children. The library targeted TCRbeta and was prepared with unique molecular identifiers. TCRdb independently ran MiXCR on the PCR reads; one entry per CDR3 protein. This table holds 450,000 to 700,000 distinct CDR3 sequences, about a quarter found once. This specimen was PBMCs, taken before TCRalphabeta/CD19-depleted stem cell transplant. These receptors came from a boy in the first two years of life with Wiskott-Aldrich syndrome, due to receive a stem cell transplant.

This clonotype has more than one count but fewer than ten. J is TRBJ2-1 and V is TRBV5-1; 7 nucleotides line up with TRBD2. Germline values: CDR1 SGHRS, CDR2 YFSETQ. V lost 0 bases to trimming and J lost 8 bases; unmatched junction nucleotides: 5. CDR3 size: 14 residues. The CDR3 reads CASSLAGGPDEQFF. In DNA form, the CDR3 reads TGCGCCAGCAGCTTGGCGGGAGGCCCGGATGAGCAGTTCTTC.

The gene calls are TRBV20-1 and TRBJ2-1; 11 bases agree with TRBD2. The CDR3 loop spans 19 amino acids. Germline lookup yields CDR1 DFQATT and CDR2 SNEGSKA (reference sequence). V was pared by 0 bases and J by 4 bases, with 14 bases of the junction left unmatched. The CDR3 coding sequence is TGCAGTGCTAGAGATCTTGCTAGCGGGAGGCCCTTTCATTACAATGAGCAGTTCTTC. Translation: CSARDLASGRPFHYNEQFF.

This clonotype was seen only a few times. The chain links TRBV12-3 or TRBV12-4 to TRBJ2-7; no clear D. This CDR3 has 12 amino acids. The V end was cut by 2 bases, the J end by 5 bases, with 7 bases between. This CDR3 is CASSLRLHEQYF. In DNA form, the CDR3 reads TGTGCCAGCAGTTTACGGCTCCACGAGCAGTACTTC.

The gene calls are TRBV4-1 and TRBJ2-2; D possibly matches TRBD1 or TRBD2 (5 bases each). V shed 0 bases and J shed 2 bases, with 13 bases lying between them. There are 17 residues in the CDR3. The germline gives CDR1 MGHRA, CDR2 YSYEKL. CDR3 bases: TGCGCCAGCAGCCAAGATTCGGGGCCCGTTAACACCGGGGAGCTGTTTTTT. Its protein product is CASSQDSGPVNTGELFF.

The chain joins TRBV7-8 to TRBJ2-5; 7 positions match TRBD2. Germline trimming cut 5 bases from V and 7 bases from J; bases unmatched to any gene: 10. CDR1 is SGHVS and CDR2 is FQNEAQ in the germline V gene. The CDR3 runs 14 residues. The CDR3 region is CASSPGTGGGTQYF. The CDR3 coding sequence is TGTGCCAGCAGCCCCGGGACGGGAGGTGGGACCCAGTACTTC.

This clonotype was observed a handful of times. The V gene is TRBV5-1, the J gene TRBJ2-3; tentative D call: TRBD1 (5 bases). Per the germline V gene, CDR1 is SGHRS and CDR2 is YFSETQ. Trimming took off 0 bases at V and 6 bases at J, with 8 bases between the two ends. The CDR3 runs to 13 residues. The CDR3: CASSLVGADTQYF. Written as DNA, the CDR3 is TGCGCCAGCAGCTTGGTAGGGGCGGATACGCAGTATTTT.

The chain combines TRBV20-1 with TRBJ2-2; 9 nucleotides line up with TRBD2. The length of the CDR3 is 16 residues. J lost 4 bases, V lost 2 bases, and 8 bases had no gene match. Germline CDR1 reads DFQATT; CDR2 reads SNEGSKA (reference sequence). The CDR3, as DNA: TGCAGTGCTAGAAGTGTGGCGGGAGGGACCACCGGGGAGCTGTTTTTT. Translating gives CSARSVAGGTTGELFF.

V is TRBV12-3 or TRBV12-4 and J is TRBJ2-1; TRBD2 agrees at 10 bases. CDR3 length: 19 residues. J lost 1 base, V lost 1 base, and 10 bases had no gene match. DNA for the CDR3: TGTGCCAGCAGTTTAGGTTGGCTAGCGGGAGTTCGGTCCTACAATGAGCAGTTCTTC. This gives the protein CASSLGWLAGVRSYNEQFF.

The J gene is TRBJ2-1, the V gene TRBV20-1, with D possibly TRBD1 on 6 matching bases. The CDR3 length is 13 residues. In germline, CDR1 is DFQATT, CDR2 SNEGSKA (reference sequence). Trimming took off 4 bases at V and 8 bases at J, with 15 bases between the two ends. Here the CDR3 reads CSAMDSNHDEQFF. CDR3 coding DNA: TGCAGTGCTATGGACAGCAACCACGATGAGCAGTTCTTC.

The genes are TRBV6-6 and TRBJ2-6; D is ambiguous. Trimming cost V 0 bases and J 10 bases, with 1 base left between them. There are 11 residues in the CDR3. Germline V gene data show CDR1 as MNHNY and CDR2 as SVGAGI (reference sequence). The CDR3 region is CASSYSNVLTF. CDR3 nucleotide sequence: TGTGCCAGCAGTTACTCAAACGTCCTGACTTTC.

A few counts support this clonotype. CDR3 loop: CASSLGTGGSGELFF. CDR3 bases: TGTGCCAGCAGTCTAGGGACAGGGGGTTCCGGGGAGCTGTTTTTT. The rearrangement links TRBV28 to TRBJ2-2; 11 bases agree with TRBD1. Losses at the gene ends were 5 bases for V and 6 bases for J; bases not matched to a gene: 5. The germline V gene encodes CDR1 MDHEN and CDR2 SYDVKM. This CDR3 contains 15 residues.

The V and J genes are TRBV20-1 and TRBJ2-1; D is possibly TRBD1 or TRBD2 (5 bases each). V gave up 8 bases and J gave up 0 bases, with 23 bases separating them. The CDR3 length is 17 residues. Germline CDR1 reads DFQATT; CDR2 reads SNEGSKA (reference sequence). The CDR3 sequence: CSPRDVGLASSYNEQFF. CDR3 in DNA: TGCAGTCCCCGGGACGTTGGACTGGCTAGCTCCTACAATGAGCAGTTCTTC.

DNA of the CDR3: TGTGCCAGCAGCAGGGGGCCTCGGTATGGCTACACCTTC. Translation gives CASSRGPRYGYTF. This sequence joins TRBV6-1 and TRBJ1-2; 8 bases fit TRBD1. Losses at the gene ends were 6 bases for V and 5 bases for J; bases not matched to a gene: 5. The CDR3 covers 13 residues. The germline CDR1 and CDR2 sequences are MNHNS and SASEGT.

There are a few counts of this clonotype. The chain recombines TRBV20-1 with TRBJ2-5; D is perhaps TRBD2 (6 bases). The ends were cut back, 3 bases at V and 3 bases at J, with 11 bases in the middle. The germline gives CDR1 DFQATT, CDR2 SNEGSKA (reference sequence). This CDR3 has 13 amino acids. CDR3 DNA sequence: TGCAGTGCTAGGGGCGGGGTTGAAGAGACCCAGTACTTC. It encodes CSARGGVEETQYF.

The rearrangement uses TRBV27 and TRBJ2-3; 12 positions agree with TRBD2. Trimming at V came to 4 bases and at J to 8 bases, leaving 7 bases not matched to a gene. The germline gives CDR1 MNHEY, CDR2 SMNVEV (reference sequence). CDR3 length equals 15 residues. CDR3 region: CASSSPASGRGTQYF. For the CDR3, the DNA is TGTGCCAGCAGTTCCCCTGCTAGCGGGAGGGGTACGCAGTATTTT.